One and the same sample provided the 5 T cell receptor beta chains below, sequenced in a study of OX40 agonist ivuxolimab in advanced cancers. This table comes from immunoSEQ multiplex PCR, and its TCRdb copy is limited to in-frame clones, with some not included. This sample has over 50,000 clones, with about 91% found just once. This material consisted of CD4+ or CD8+ T cells sorted from blood, taken in a trial of the OX40 agonist ivuxolimab. These receptors originate from an adult with an advanced solid tumor such as melanoma, head and neck, liver or kidney cancer.

This chain links TRBV5-4 with TRBJ2-7; 8 bases line up with TRBD2. V was pared by 2 bases and J by 7 bases, with 8 bases of the junction left unmatched. Germline V gene data show CDR1 as SGHNT and CDR2 as YYREEE (reference sequence). This CDR3 is 14 amino acids long. CDR3 DNA sequence: TGTGCCAGCAGCTTACTAGCGGAAGCAGGGGAGCAGTACTTC. Translated, it gives CASSLLAEAGEQYF.

This clone showed up just once. V gene TRBV16 combines with J gene TRBJ2-1, with TRBD2 matching over 11 bases. Germline CDR1 is KGHSY and CDR2 is FQNENV. After removal of 4 bases from V and 8 bases from J, the junction contained 10 bases not matched to a gene. This CDR3 has 16 residues. The CDR3 region is CASSLLLAGGPDEQFF. In nucleotides, the CDR3 is TGTGCCAGCAGCCTTCTCTTAGCGGGAGGGCCAGATGAGCAGTTCTTC.

The V call is TRBV4-3, the J call TRBJ1-5; TRBD1 matches at 7 bases. Germline-derived CDR1 and CDR2 are LGHNA and YSLEER. The V gene end was trimmed by 4 bases and the J gene end by 7 bases; junction bases not matched to a gene: 10. The CDR3 has 15 residues. The DNA for the CDR3 is TGCGCCAGCAGCCGCCTTACAGGGGAAGGGCAGCCCCAGCATTTT. Its protein is CASSRLTGEGQPQHF.

The CDR3 here is CASSAALNSPLHF. In DNA form, the CDR3 reads TGTGCCAGCAGCGCCGCCTTGAATTCACCCCTCCACTTT. The chain uses TRBV9 and TRBJ1-6, with D uncertain. The CDR3 length is 13 residues. Trimming cost V 3 bases and J 7 bases, with 8 bases left between them. In germline, CDR1 is SGDLS, CDR2 YYNGEE.

The genes are TRBV9 and TRBJ2-1; TRBD1 or TRBD2 may be the D gene (6 bases each). Per the germline V gene, CDR1 is SGDLS and CDR2 is YYNGEE. This CDR3 is 15 amino acids long. The V end was cut by 0 bases, the J end by 5 bases, with 12 bases between. The CDR3 sequence is CASSVVGGGNNEQFF. The CDR3 DNA follows: TGTGCCAGCAGCGTAGTAGGGGGAGGAAACAATGAGCAGTTCTTC.